Listed here are 12 T cell receptor beta chains from one sample, sequenced in a study of blood T cell repertoires in COVID-19. Assay: immunoSEQ multiplex PCR; the TCRdb copy retains only in-frame clones and omits some. The sample has 140,000 to 150,000 clones, 80% to 90% seen once. Sequencing was done on a sample of peripheral blood. The receptors shown here come from a woman in her sixties with COVID-19, enrolled during active disease.

This rearrangement joins TRBV5-1 to TRBJ1-2; the D is unclear. Germline V gene lookup returns CDR1 SGHRS and CDR2 YFSETQ. This CDR3 comprises 14 residues. Trimming took off 0 bases at V and 2 bases at J, with 8 bases between the two ends. The CDR3 DNA follows: TGCGCCAGCAGCTTGGATCCGGGGAACTATGGCTACACCTTC. This gives the protein CASSLDPGNYGYTF.

A single count supports this clone. The CDR3 sequence is CASSLDDSSPLHF. In DNA, the CDR3 is TGTGCCAGCAGCTTAGATGACAGTTCACCCCTCCACTTT. The gene calls are TRBV11-3 and TRBJ1-6; D might be TRBD1 (5 bases). CDR3 length: 13 amino acids. Trimming took 0 bases from V and 9 from J, leaving 6 bases between them. Germline CDR1 SGHNT, CDR2 YENEEA. The full variable domain, with the rest looked up from reference TRBV11-3 and TRBJ1-6, is EAGVVQSPRYKIIEKKQPVAFWCNPISGHNTLYWYLQNLGQGPELLIRYENEEAVDDSQLPKDRFSAERLKGVDSTLKIQPAELGDSAVYLCASSLDDSSPLHFGNGTRLTVT.

As DNA, the CDR3 is TGTGCCAGTAGTCGCGGACAGGGTGGAGCTCAGCCCCAGCATTTT. Amino acid sequence: CASSRGQGGAQPQHF. The chain couples TRBV19 to TRBJ1-5; 8 positions agree with TRBD1. The junction had 9 bases not matched to a gene; V was cut back by 5 bases and J by 6 bases. This CDR3 has 15 residues. The germline V gene has CDR1 LNHDA and CDR2 SQIVND (reference sequence).

This clone was observed a single time. The chain links TRBV30 to TRBJ1-2; 9 bases are shared with TRBD1. This CDR3 is built from 14 residues. Germline V CDR1 and CDR2: GTSNPN, SVGIG (reference sequence). Trimming at V came to 5 bases and at J to 2 bases, leaving 6 bases not matched to a gene. For the CDR3, the DNA is TGTGCCTGGTCCCCGGGACAGGGAAACTATGGCTACACCTTC. The encoded protein is CAWSPGQGNYGYTF.

The chain combines TRBV7-8 with TRBJ1-5; D not certain. This CDR3 contains 16 residues. CDR1 SGHVS and CDR2 FQNEAQ come from the germline V gene. V lost 2 bases and J lost 4, with 15 bases in between. In DNA, the CDR3 is TGTGCCAGCAGCTTAACTCGGGTCAGCCCTAATCAGCCCCAGCATTTT. As protein: CASSLTRVSPNQPQHF.

The chain joins TRBV9 to TRBJ2-5, with a possible D match to TRBD1 (6 bases). Between the trimmed V and J ends, which lost 2 bases and 4 bases, there was a span of 9 bases. The CDR3 has 13 amino acids. The germline gives CDR1 SGDLS, CDR2 YYNGEE. CDR3 residues: CASSVTGLETQYF. For the CDR3, the DNA is TGTGCCAGCAGCGTTACAGGGCTAGAGACCCAGTACTTC.

This clone occurred a few times. The V call is TRBV30, the J call TRBJ1-2; the match to TRBD1 covers 9 bases. After removal of 3 bases from V and 3 bases from J, the junction contained 5 bases not matched to a gene. Germline CDR1 and CDR2: GTSNPN and SVGIG (reference sequence). This CDR3 has 14 amino acids. CDR3 sequence reads: CAWRKRDRDYGYTF. The CDR3 DNA reads as TGTGCCTGGAGGAAACGGGACAGGGACTATGGCTACACCTTC.

The rearrangement links TRBV7-8 to TRBJ2-3, with D hard to call. Germline V gives CDR1 SGHVS, CDR2 FQNEAQ. This CDR3 is built from 16 residues. V shed 1 base and J shed 0 bases, with 11 bases lying between them. The CDR3 coding sequence is TGTGCCAGCAGCTTAGATGGCCAGTCTAGCACAGATACGCAGTATTTT. Amino acids: CASSLDGQSSTDTQYF.

This chain links TRBV7-8 with TRBJ2-3; D uncertain. This CDR3 is 16 amino acids long. V was pared by 4 bases and J by 0 bases, with 14 bases between. Germline CDR1 and CDR2: SGHVS and FQNEAQ. The CDR3 spells CASSSNPLGSTDTQYF. In nucleotides, the CDR3 is TGTGCCAGCAGCTCCAACCCACTCGGTAGCACAGATACGCAGTATTTT.

The chain couples TRBV3-1 (or the pseudogene TRBV3-2) to TRBJ2-3; the D is unclear. The CDR3 has 13 residues. V was shortened by 4 bases and J by 4 bases, with 9 bases between the two germline ends. CDR1 is LGHDT, CDR2 YNNKEL, per germline (reference sequence). CDR3 amino acids: CASSRSRADTQYF. CDR3 nucleotide sequence: TGTGCCAGCAGCCGATCACGGGCAGATACGCAGTATTTT.

The chain employs TRBV14 and TRBJ1-6; D not certain. Per the germline V gene, CDR1 is SGHDN and CDR2 is FVKESK. This CDR3 has 14 residues. Trimming took 1 base from V and 5 from J, leaving 6 bases between them. The CDR3 DNA is TGTGCCAGCAGCCAAGGGGCGAATAATTCACCCCTCCACTTT. This gives the protein CASSQGANNSPLHF.

This clone was found once. The chain has TRBV3-1 (or the pseudogene TRBV3-2) and TRBJ1-5; 7 bases are a match to TRBD1. The germline CDR1 and CDR2 sequences are LGHDT and YNNKEL (reference sequence). The length of the CDR3 is 14 residues. V lost 4 bases and J lost 6; bases outside the gene matches: 6. CDR3 sequence: CASSPTGLGQPQHF. CDR3 sequence (DNA): TGTGCCAGCAGCCCGACAGGGTTGGGTCAGCCCCAGCATTTT.